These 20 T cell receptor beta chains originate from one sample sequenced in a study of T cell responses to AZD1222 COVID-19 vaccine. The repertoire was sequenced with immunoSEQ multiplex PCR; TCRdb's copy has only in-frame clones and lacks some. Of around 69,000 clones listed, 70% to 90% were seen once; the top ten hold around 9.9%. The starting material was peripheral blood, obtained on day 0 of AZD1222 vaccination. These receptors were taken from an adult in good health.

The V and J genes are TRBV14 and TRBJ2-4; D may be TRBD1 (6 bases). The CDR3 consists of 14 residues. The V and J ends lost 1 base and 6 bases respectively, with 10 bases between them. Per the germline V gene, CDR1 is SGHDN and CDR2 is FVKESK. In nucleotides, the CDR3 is TGTGCCAGCAGCCAAGTTGGCAGGGGAAACATTCAGTACTTC. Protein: CASSQVGRGNIQYF.

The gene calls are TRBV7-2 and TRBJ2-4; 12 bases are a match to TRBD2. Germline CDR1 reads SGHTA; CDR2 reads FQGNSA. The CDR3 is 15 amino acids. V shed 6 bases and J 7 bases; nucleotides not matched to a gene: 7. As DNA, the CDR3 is TGTGCCAGCAGGACCCGGACTAGCGGGACGAACATTCAGTACTTC. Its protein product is CASRTRTSGTNIQYF.

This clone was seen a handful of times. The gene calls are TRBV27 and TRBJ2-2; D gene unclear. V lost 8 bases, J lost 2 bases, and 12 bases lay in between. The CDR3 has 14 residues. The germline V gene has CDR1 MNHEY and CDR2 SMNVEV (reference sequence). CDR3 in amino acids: CASRPAGNTGELFF. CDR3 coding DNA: TGTGCCAGCCGTCCGGCCGGCAACACCGGGGAGCTGTTTTTT.

DNA of the CDR3: TGTGCCAGCACGCCGGGACACCTTGTAGATGAGCAGTTCTTC. This sequence encodes CASTPGHLVDEQFF. This chain links TRBV9 with TRBJ2-1; D is perhaps TRBD1 (6 bases). Between the trimmed V and J ends, which lost 6 bases and 8 bases, there was a span of 18 bases. CDR1 is SGDLS and CDR2 is YYNGEE in the germline V gene. CDR3 size: 14 residues.

The CDR3 protein is CASRTQGLYGYTF. DNA for the CDR3: TGTGCCAGCAGGACACAGGGGCTGTATGGCTACACCTTC. The V call is TRBV6-5, the J call TRBJ1-2, with TRBD1 matching over 7 bases. This CDR3 comprises 13 residues. J was trimmed by 5 bases and V by 6 bases; bases with no gene match: 6. Looked up from germline, CDR1 is MNHEY and CDR2 is SVGAGI.

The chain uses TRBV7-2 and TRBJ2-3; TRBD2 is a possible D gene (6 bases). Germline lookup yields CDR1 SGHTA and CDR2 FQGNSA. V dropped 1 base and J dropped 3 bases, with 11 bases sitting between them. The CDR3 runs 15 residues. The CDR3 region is CASSLESRGTDTQYF. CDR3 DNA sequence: TGTGCCAGCAGCTTAGAGTCCCGGGGGACAGATACGCAGTATTTT. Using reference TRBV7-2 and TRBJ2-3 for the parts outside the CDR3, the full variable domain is GAGVSQSPSNKVTEKGKDVELRCDPISGHTALYWYRQSLGQGLEFLIYFQGNSAPDKSGLPSDRFSAERTGGSVSTLTIQRTQQEDSAVYLCASSLESRGTDTQYFGPGTRLTVL.

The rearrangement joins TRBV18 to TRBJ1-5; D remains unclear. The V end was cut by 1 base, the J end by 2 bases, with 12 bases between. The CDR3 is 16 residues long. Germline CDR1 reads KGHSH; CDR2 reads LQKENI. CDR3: CASSPQTAQGNQPQHF. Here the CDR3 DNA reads TGTGCCAGCTCACCACAGACCGCTCAGGGCAATCAGCCCCAGCATTTT.

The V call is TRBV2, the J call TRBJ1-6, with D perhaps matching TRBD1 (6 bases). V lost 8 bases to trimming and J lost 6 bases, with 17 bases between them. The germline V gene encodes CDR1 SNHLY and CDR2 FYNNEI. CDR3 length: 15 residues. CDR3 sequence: CASHTAGARNSPLHF. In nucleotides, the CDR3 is TGTGCCAGCCACACGGCGGGGGCGCGTAATTCACCCCTCCACTTT.

In DNA form, the CDR3 reads TGTGCCAGCAGCTCTGAAGGCTCTCGATGCGGCTACACCTTC. Translating gives CASSSEGSRCGYTF. The chain couples TRBV12-1 to TRBJ1-2. TRBV12-1 is a pseudogene. This CDR3 has 14 residues.

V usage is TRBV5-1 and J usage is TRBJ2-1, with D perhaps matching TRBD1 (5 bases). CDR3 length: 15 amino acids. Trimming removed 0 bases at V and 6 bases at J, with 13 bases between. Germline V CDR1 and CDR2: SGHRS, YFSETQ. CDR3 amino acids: CASSLEGQTPNEQFF. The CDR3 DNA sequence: TGCGCCAGCAGCTTGGAGGGGCAGACCCCCAATGAGCAGTTCTTC.

CDR3 in amino acids: CSVGGAPSYEQYF. The CDR3 nucleotides are TGCAGCGTGGGCGGAGCCCCCAGCTACGAGCAGTACTTC. V usage is TRBV29-1 and J usage is TRBJ2-7; D is ambiguous. This CDR3 has 13 residues. Germline loops: CDR1 SQVTM, CDR2 ANQGSEA. V lost 6 bases and J lost 3, with 15 bases in between.

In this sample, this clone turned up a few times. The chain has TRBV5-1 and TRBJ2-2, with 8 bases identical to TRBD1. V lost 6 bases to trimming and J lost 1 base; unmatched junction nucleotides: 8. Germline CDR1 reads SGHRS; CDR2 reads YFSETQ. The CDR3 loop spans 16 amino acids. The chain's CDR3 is CASMDPRGLNTGELFF. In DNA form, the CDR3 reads TGCGCCAGCATGGACCCCAGGGGGCTGAACACCGGGGAGCTGTTTTTT.

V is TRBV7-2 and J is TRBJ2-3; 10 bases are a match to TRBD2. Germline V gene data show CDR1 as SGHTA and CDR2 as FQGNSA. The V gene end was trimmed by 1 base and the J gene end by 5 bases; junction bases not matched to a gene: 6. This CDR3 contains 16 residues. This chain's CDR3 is CASSLVASGGGDTQYF. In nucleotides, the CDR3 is TGTGCCAGCAGCTTAGTAGCTAGCGGGGGAGGAGATACGCAGTATTTT.

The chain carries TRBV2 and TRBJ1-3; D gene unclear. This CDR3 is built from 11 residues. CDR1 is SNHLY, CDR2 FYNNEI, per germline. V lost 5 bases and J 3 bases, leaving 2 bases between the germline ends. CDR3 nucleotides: TGTGCCAGCAGTTTTGGAAACACCATATATTTT. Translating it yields CASSFGNTIYF.

Here the CDR3 reads CASSKGQNYGYTF. In nucleotides, the CDR3 is TGTGCCAGTAGCAAAGGACAAAACTATGGCTACACCTTC. This sequence joins TRBV19 and TRBJ1-2; tentatively, D is TRBD1 (5 bases). Germline-derived CDR1 and CDR2 are LNHDA and SQIVND (reference sequence). The CDR3 covers 13 residues. V lost 6 bases and J lost 2, with 10 bases in between.

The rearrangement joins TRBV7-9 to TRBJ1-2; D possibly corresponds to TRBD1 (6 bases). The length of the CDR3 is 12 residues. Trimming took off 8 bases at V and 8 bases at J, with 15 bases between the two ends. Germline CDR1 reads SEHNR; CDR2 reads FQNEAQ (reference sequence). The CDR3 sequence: CASPRGAYGYTF. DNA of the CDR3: TGTGCCAGCCCTAGGGGGGCTTACGGCTACACCTTC. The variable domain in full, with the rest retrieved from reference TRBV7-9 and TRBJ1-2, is DTGVSQNPRHKITKRGQNVTFRCDPISEHNRLYWYRQTLGQGPEFLTYFQNEAQLEKSRLLSDRFSAERPKGSFSTLEIQRTEQGDSAMYLCASPRGAYGYTFGSGTRLTVV.

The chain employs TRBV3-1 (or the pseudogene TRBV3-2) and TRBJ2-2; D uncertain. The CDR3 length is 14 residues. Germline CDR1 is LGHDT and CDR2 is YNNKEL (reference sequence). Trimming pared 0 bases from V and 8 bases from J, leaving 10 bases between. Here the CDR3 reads CASSQDFRGGELFF. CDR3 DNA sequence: TGTGCCAGCAGCCAAGATTTTCGCGGAGGGGAGCTGTTTTTT.

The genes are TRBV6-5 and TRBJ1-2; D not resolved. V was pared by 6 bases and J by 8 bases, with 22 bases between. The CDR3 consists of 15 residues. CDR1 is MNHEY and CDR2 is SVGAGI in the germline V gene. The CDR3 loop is CASSQTLGISKGYTF. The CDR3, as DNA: TGTGCCAGCAGCCAGACTTTGGGGATTTCGAAAGGCTACACCTTC.

The CDR3 sequence: CASMPAAGAYNEQFF. In DNA, the CDR3 is TGTGCCAGTATGCCAGCCGCGGGAGCCTACAATGAGCAGTTCTTC. The chain carries TRBV19 and TRBJ2-1; 7 bases fit TRBD2. The CDR3 loop spans 15 amino acids. Germline V CDR1 and CDR2: LNHDA, SQIVND (reference sequence). The ends lost 7 bases at V and 2 bases at J; junction bases unmatched: 8.

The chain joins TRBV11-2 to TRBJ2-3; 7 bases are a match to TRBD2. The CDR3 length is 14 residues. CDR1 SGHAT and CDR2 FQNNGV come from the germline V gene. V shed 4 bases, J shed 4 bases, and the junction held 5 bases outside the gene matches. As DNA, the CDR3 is TGTGCCAGCAGCTCGGGGGGAGGGGCAGATACGCAGTATTTT. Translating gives CASSSGGGADTQYF. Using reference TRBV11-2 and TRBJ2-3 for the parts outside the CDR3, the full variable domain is EAGVAQSPRYKIIEKRQSVAFWCNPISGHATLYWYQQILGQGPKLLIQFQNNGVVDDSQLPKDRFSAERLKGVDSTLKIQPAKLEDSAVYLCASSSGGGADTQYFGPGTRLTVL.